This T cell receptor beta chain was sequenced in a study of blood T cell repertoires in COVID-19. In its sample, this clone was seen a few times. Profiled with immunoSEQ multiplex PCR; TCRdb holds only in-frame clones, not every one. The data hold 100,000 to 150,000 clones, with around 80% observed a single time. This clonotype was sampled from a woman in her forties or fifties with acute or convalescent COVID-19. Sequenced input: peripheral blood.

The CDR3 loop is CASSSSGRARTDTQYF. DNA of the CDR3: TGTGCCAGCAGTAGCAGCGGGAGGGCCCGCACAGATACGCAGTATTTT. The J gene is TRBJ2-3, the V gene TRBV28; TRBD2 matches 10 bases. This CDR3 comprises 16 residues. V trimming: 5 bases; J trimming: 1 base; junction bases outside the gene matches: 6. Germline V gives CDR1 MDHEN, CDR2 SYDVKM.